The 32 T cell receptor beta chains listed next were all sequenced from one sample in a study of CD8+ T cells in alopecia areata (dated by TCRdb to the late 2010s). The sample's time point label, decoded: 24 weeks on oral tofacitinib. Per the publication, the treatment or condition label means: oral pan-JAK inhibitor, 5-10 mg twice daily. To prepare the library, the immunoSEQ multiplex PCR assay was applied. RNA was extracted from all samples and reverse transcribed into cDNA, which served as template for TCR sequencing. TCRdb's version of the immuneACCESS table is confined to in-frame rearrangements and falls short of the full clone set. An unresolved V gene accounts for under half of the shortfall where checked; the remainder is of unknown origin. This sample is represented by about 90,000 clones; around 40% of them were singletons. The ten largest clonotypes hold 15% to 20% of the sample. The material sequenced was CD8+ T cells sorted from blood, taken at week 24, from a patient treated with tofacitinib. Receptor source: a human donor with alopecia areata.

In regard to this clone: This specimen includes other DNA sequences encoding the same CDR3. The CDR3: CASSVGGLGNEQFF. The DNA for the CDR3 is TGTGCCAGCAGCGTAGGTGGCCTCGGCAATGAGCAGTTCTTC. The V gene is TRBV9, the J gene TRBJ2-1; D unclear. V dropped 0 bases and J dropped 6 bases, with 10 bases sitting between them. CDR3 length equals 14 residues. CDR1 and CDR2 from the germline V gene are SGDLS and YYNGEE.

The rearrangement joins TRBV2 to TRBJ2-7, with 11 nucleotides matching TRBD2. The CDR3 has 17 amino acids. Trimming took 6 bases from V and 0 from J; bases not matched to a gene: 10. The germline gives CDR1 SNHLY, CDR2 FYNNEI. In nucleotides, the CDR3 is TGTGCCAGCAGGCAAAGCATGACTAGCGGGGACTCCTACGAGCAGTACTTC. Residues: CASRQSMTSGDSYEQYF.

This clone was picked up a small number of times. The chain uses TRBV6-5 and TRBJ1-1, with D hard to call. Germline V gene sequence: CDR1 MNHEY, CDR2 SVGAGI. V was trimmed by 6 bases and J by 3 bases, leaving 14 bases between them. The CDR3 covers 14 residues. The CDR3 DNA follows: TGTGCCAGCAGCCAACTACCCCTGGACACTGAAGCTTTCTTT. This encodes CASSQLPLDTEAFF.

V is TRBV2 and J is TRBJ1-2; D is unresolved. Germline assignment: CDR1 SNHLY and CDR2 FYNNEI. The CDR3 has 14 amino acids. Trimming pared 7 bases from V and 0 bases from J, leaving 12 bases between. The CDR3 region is CASNVFSTNYGYTF. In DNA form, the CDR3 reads TGTGCCAGCAATGTGTTTTCCACTAACTATGGCTACACCTTC.

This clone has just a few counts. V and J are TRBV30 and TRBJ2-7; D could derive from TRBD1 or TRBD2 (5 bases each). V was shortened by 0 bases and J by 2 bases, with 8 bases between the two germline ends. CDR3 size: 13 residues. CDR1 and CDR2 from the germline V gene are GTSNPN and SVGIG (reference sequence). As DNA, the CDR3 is TGTGCCTGGAGTGTACGAGGGGCCTACGAGCAGTACTTC. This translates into CAWSVRGAYEQYF.

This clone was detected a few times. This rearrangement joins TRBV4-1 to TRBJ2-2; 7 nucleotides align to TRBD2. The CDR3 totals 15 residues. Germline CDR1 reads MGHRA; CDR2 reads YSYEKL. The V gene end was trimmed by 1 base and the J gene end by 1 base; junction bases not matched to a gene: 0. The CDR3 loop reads CASSQGGGNTGELFF. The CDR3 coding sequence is TGCGCCAGCAGCCAAGGCGGGGGGAACACCGGGGAGCTGTTTTTT.

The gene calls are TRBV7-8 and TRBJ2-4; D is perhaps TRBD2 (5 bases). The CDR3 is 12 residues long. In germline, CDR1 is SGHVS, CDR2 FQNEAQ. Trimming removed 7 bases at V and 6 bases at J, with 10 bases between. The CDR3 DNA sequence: TGTGCCAGCAAGGCTGGAGGAAACATTCAGTACTTC. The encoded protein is CASKAGGNIQYF.

For the CDR3, the DNA is TGTGCCAGCAGCCTGGGGAATAATCAGCCCCAGCATTTT. This gives the protein CASSLGNNQPQHF. The chain employs TRBV7-3 and TRBJ1-5; no reliable D call. Germline V lookup: CDR1 SGHTA, CDR2 FQGTGA. Trimming left V 5 bases short and J 4 bases short, with 9 bases between. This CDR3 has 13 residues.

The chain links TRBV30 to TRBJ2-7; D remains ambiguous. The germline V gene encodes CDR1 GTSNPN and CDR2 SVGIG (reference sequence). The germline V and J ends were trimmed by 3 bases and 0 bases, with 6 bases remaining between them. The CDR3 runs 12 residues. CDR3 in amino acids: CAWRGGSYEQYF. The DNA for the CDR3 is TGTGCCTGGAGGGGTGGCTCCTACGAGCAGTACTTC.

The CDR3 here is CASSPQGQLNTEAFF. DNA of the CDR3: TGTGCCAGCAGTCCCCAGGGACAGCTGAACACTGAAGCTTTCTTT. The gene calls are TRBV7-9 and TRBJ1-1; 7 nucleotides line up with TRBD1. The germline CDR1 and CDR2 sequences are SEHNR and FQNEAQ (reference sequence). The CDR3 has 15 amino acids. Trimming at V came to 6 bases and at J to 0 bases, leaving 7 bases not matched to a gene.

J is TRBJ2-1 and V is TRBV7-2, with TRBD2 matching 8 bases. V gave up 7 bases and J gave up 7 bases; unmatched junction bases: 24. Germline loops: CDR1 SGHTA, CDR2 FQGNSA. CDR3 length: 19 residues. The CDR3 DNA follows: TGTGCCAGCACAAGCCGCGTTGGCCGGGAGGGCCCCTTCGGGAATGAGCAGTTCTTC. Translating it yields CASTSRVGREGPFGNEQFF.

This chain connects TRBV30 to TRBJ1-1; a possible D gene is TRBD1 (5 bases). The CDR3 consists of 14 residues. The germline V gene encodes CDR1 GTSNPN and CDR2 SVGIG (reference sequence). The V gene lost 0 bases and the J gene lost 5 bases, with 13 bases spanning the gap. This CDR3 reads CAWSVRDLSTEAFF. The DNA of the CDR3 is TGTGCCTGGAGTGTCCGGGACCTAAGTACTGAAGCTTTCTTT.

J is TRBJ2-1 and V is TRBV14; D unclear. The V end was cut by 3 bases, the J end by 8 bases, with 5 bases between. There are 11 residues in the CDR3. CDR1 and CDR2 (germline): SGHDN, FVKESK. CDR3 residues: CASSQNYEQFF. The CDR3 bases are TGTGCCAGCAGCCAGAACTATGAGCAGTTCTTC.

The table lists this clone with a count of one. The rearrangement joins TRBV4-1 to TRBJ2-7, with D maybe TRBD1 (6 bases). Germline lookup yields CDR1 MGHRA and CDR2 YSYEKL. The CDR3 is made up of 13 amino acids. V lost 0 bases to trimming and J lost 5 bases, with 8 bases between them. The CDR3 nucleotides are TGCGCCAGCAGCCAAGAAACAGGGAACGAGCAGTACTTC. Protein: CASSQETGNEQYF.

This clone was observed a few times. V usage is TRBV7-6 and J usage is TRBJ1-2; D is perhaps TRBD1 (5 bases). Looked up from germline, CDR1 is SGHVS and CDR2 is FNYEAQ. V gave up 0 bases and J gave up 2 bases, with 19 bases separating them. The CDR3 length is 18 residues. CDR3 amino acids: CASSLASGPGAGNYGYTF. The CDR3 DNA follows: TGTGCCAGCAGCTTAGCTTCGGGCCCCGGGGCTGGCAACTATGGCTACACCTTC.

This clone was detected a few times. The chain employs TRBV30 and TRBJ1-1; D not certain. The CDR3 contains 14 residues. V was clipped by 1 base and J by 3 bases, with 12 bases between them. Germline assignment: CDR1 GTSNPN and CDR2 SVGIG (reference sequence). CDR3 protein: CAWSGEVRDTEAFF. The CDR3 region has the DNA TGTGCCTGGAGTGGGGAGGTAAGGGACACTGAAGCTTTCTTT.

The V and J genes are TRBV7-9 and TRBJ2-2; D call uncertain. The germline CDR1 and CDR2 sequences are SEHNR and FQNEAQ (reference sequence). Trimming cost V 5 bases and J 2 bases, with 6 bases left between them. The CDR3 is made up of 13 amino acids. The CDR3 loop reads CASSDYNTGELFF. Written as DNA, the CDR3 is TGTGCCAGCAGCGATTATAACACCGGGGAGCTGTTTTTT.

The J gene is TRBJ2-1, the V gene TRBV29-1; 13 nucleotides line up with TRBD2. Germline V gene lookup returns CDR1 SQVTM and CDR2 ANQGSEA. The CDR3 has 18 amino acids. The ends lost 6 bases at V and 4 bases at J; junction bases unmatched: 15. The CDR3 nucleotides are TGCAGCGTCTTAGAACTAGCGGGAGGGCCGACTCCGTACAATGAGCAGTTCTTC. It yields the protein CSVLELAGGPTPYNEQFF.

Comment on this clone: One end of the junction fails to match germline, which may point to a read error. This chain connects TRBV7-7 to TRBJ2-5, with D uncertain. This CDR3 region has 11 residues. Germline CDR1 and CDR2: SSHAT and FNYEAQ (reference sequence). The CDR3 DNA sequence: TGTGCTAGCAGCGCCGGGGAGACCCAGTACTTC. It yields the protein CASSAGETQYF.

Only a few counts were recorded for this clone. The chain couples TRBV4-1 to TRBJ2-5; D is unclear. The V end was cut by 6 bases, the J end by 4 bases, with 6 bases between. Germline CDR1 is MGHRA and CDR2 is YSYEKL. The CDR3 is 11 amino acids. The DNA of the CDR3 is TGCGCCAGCAGAACTGGAGAGACCCAGTACTTC. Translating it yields CASRTGETQYF.

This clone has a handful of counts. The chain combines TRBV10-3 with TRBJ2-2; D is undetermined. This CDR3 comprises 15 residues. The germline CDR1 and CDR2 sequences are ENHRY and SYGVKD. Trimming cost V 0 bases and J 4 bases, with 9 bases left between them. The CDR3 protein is CAISESEDSTGELFF. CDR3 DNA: TGTGCCATCAGTGAGTCCGAAGACTCCACCGGGGAGCTGTTTTTT.

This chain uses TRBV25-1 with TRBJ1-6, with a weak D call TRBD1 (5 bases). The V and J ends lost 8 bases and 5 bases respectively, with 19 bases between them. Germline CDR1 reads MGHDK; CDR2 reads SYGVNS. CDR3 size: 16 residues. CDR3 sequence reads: CASGPYVGGDNSPLHF. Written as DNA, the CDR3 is TGTGCCAGCGGCCCCTACGTCGGGGGAGATAATTCACCCCTCCACTTT. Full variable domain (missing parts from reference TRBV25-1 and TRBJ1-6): EADIYQTPRYLVIGTGKKITLECSQTMGHDKMYWYQQDPGMELHLIHYSYGVNSTEKGDLSSESTVSRIRTEHFPLTLESARPSHTSQYLCASGPYVGGDNSPLHFGNGTRLTVT.

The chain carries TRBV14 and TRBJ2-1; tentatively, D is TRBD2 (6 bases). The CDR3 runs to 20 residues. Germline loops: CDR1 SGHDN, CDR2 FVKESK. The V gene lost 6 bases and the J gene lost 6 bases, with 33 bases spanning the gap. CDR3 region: CASRRRDVEMAGLTFNEQFF. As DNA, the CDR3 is TGTGCCAGCAGGAGAAGAGATGTTGAGATGGCGGGGCTAACCTTCAATGAGCAGTTCTTC.

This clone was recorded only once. CDR3 coding DNA: TGTGCCAGCAGCTCCCCGAACCTCCTAGCGAGCGGAGAGACCCAGTACTTC. It codes for CASSSPNLLASGETQYF. This chain uses TRBV5-6 with TRBJ2-5, with D perhaps matching TRBD2 (6 bases). This CDR3 has 17 amino acids. Germline CDR1 reads SGHDT; CDR2 reads YYEEEE. Trimming removed 3 bases at V and 4 bases at J, with 22 bases between. The complete variable domain, with remaining parts taken from reference TRBV5-6 and TRBJ2-5, reads DAGVTQSPTHLIKTRGQQVTLRCSPKSGHDTVSWYQQALGQGPQFIFQYYEEEERQRGNFPDRFSGHQFPNYSSELNVNALLLGDSALYLCASSSPNLLASGETQYFGPGTRLLVL.

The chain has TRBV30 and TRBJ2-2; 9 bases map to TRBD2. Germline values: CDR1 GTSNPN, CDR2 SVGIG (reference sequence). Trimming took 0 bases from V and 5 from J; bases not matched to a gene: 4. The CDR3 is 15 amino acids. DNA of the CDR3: TGTGCCTGGAGTGTGTTAGCGGGAGAAACCGGGGAGCTGTTTTTT. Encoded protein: CAWSVLAGETGELFF.

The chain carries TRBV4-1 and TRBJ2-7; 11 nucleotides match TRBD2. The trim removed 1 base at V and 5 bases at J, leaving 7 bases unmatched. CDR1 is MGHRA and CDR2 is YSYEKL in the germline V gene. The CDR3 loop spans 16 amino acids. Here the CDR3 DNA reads TGCGCCAGCAGCCAAGTCGGTAGCGGGAGGGTCGACGAGCAGTACTTC. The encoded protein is CASSQVGSGRVDEQYF.

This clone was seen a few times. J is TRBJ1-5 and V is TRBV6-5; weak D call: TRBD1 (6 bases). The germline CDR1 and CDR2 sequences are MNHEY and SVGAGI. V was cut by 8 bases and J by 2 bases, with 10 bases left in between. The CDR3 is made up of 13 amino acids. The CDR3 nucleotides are TGTGCCAGCGGTTCAGGGGGCAATCAGCCCCAGCATTTT. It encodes CASGSGGNQPQHF.

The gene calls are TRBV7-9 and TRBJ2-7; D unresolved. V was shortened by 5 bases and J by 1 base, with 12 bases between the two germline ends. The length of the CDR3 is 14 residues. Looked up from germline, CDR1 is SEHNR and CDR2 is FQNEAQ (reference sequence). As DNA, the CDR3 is TGTGCCAGCAGCCCGCGATCCGTGTCCTACGAGCAGTACTTC. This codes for CASSPRSVSYEQYF. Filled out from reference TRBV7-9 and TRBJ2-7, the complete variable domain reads DTGVSQNPRHKITKRGQNVTFRCDPISEHNRLYWYRQTLGQGPEFLTYFQNEAQLEKSRLLSDRFSAERPKGSFSTLEIQRTEQGDSAMYLCASSPRSVSYEQYFGPGTRLTVT.

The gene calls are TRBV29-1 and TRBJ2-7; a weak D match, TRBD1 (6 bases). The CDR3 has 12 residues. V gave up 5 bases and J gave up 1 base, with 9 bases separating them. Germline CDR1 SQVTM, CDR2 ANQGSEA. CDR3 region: CSVSGESYEQYF. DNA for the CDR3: TGCAGCGTTTCAGGGGAGTCCTACGAGCAGTACTTC.

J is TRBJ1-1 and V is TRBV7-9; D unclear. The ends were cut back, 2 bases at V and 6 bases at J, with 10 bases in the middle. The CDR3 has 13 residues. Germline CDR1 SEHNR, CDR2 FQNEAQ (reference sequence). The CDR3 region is CASSLTGSPEAFF. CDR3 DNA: TGTGCCAGCAGCTTAACCGGGAGCCCTGAAGCTTTCTTT.

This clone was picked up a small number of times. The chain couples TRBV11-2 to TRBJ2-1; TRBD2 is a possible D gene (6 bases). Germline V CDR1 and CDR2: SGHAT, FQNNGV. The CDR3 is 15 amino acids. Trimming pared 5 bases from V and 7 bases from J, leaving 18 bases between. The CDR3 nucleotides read TGTGCCAGCAGCCGGTATAGAGTAGGGAGGAATGAGCAGTTCTTC. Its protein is CASSRYRVGRNEQFF.

The CDR3 coding sequence is TGTGCCACCCTCACACCCTTAGCGGGAGGGCCCGATGAGCAGTTCTTC. Residues: CATLTPLAGGPDEQFF. The rearrangement joins TRBV27 to TRBJ2-1; TRBD2 matches at 11 bases. The CDR3 has 16 amino acids. The germline V gene has CDR1 MNHEY and CDR2 SMNVEV (reference sequence). V dropped 10 bases and J dropped 8; count of bases not matched to a gene: 16.